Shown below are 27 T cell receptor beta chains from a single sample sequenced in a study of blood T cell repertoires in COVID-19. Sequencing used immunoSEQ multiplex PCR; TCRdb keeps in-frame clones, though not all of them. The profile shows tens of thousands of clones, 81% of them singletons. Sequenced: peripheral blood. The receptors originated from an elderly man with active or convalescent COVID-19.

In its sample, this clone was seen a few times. CDR3 sequence: CASSLQGRGRDTQYF. The CDR3 nucleotides are TGTGCCAGCAGCCTACAGGGTCGAGGGAGAGATACGCAGTATTTT. The rearrangement uses TRBV5-5 and TRBJ2-3; a weak D match, TRBD1 (6 bases). This CDR3 is built from 15 residues. The germline gives CDR1 SGHKS, CDR2 YYEKEE (reference sequence). V gave up 4 bases and J gave up 5 bases, with 17 bases separating them. Full variable domain (remainder filled in from reference TRBV5-5 and TRBJ2-3): DAGVTQSPTHLIKTRGQQVTLRCSPISGHKSVSWYQQVLGQGPQFIFQYYEKEERGRGNFPDRFSARQFPNYSSELNVNALLLGDSALYLCASSLQGRGRDTQYFGPGTRLTVL.

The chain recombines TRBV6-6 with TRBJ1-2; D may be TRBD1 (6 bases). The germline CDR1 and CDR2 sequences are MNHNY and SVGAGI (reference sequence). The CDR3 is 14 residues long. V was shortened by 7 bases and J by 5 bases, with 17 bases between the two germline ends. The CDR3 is CASKPRGAGYGYTF. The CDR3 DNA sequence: TGTGCCAGCAAGCCTCGGGGGGCTGGTTATGGCTACACCTTC.

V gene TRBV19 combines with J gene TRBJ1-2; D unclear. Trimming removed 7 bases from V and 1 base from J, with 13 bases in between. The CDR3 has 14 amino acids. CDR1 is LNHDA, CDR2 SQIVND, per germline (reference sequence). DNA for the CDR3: TGTGCCAGTACCGATGTCCAGAATAACTATGGCTACACCTTC. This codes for CASTDVQNNYGYTF.

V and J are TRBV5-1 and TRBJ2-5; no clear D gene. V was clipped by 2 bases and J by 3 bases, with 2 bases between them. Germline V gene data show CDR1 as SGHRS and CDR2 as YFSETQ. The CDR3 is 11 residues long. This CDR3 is CASSFEETQYF. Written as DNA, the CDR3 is TGCGCCAGCAGCTTCGAAGAGACCCAGTACTTC. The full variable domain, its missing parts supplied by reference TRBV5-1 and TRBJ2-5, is KAGVTQTPRYLIKTRGQQVTLSCSPISGHRSVSWYQQTPGQGLQFLFEYFSETQRNKGNFPGRFSGRQFSNSRSEMNVSTLELGDSALYLCASSFEETQYFGPGTRLLVL.

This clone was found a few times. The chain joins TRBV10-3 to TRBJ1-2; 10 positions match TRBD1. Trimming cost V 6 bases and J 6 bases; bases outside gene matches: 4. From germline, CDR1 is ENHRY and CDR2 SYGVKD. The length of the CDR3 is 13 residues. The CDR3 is CAISLDRGDGYTF. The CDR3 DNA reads TGTGCCATCAGCCTGGACAGGGGGGATGGCTACACCTTC.

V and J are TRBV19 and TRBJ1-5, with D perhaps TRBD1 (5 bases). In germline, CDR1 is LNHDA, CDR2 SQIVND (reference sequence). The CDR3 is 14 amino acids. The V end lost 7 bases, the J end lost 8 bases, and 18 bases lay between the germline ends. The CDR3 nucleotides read TGTGCCAGTATGCGGGGACCGGGTGAGGAGCCCCAGCATTTT. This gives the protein CASMRGPGEEPQHF. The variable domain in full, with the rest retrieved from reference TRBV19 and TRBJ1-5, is DGGITQSPKYLFRKEGQNVTLSCEQNLNHDAMYWYRQDPGQGLRLIYYSQIVNDFQKGDIAEGYSVSREKKESFPLTVTSAQKNPTAFYLCASMRGPGEEPQHFGDGTRLSIL.

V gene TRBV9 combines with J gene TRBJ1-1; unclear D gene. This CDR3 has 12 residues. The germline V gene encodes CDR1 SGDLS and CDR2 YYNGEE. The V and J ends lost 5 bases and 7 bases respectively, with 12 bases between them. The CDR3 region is CASSPRRGEAFF. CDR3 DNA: TGTGCCAGCAGTCCTCGGCGGGGTGAAGCTTTCTTT.

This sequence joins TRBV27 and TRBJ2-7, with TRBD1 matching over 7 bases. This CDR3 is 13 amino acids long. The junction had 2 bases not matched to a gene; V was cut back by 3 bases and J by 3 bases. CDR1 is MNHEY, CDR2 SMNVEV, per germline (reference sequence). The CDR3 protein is CASSFGTDYEQYF. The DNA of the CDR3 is TGTGCCAGCAGTTTCGGGACAGACTACGAGCAGTACTTC.

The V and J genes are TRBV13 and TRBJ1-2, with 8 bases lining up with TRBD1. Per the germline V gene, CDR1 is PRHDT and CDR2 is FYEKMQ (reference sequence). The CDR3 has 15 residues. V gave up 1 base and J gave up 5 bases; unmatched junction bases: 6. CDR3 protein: CASSLEAGGEYGYTF. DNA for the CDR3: TGTGCCAGCAGCTTAGAGGCAGGGGGCGAATATGGCTACACCTTC.

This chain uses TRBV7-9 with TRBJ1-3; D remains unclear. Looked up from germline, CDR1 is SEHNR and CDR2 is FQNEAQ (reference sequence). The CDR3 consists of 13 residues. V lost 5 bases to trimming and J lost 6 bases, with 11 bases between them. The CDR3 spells CASSRGEVNTIYF. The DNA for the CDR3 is TGTGCCAGCAGCCGGGGAGAGGTAAACACCATATATTTT. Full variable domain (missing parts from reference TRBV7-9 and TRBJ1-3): DTGVSQNPRHKITKRGQNVTFRCDPISEHNRLYWYRQTLGQGPEFLTYFQNEAQLEKSRLLSDRFSAERPKGSFSTLEIQRTEQGDSAMYLCASSRGEVNTIYFGEGSWLTVV.

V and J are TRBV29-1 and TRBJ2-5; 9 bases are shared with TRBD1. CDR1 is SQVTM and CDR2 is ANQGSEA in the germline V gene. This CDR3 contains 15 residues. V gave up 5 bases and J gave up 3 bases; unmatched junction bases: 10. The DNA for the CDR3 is TGCAGCGTTCAGACCTCCGGGACAGGGAAAGAGACCCAGTACTTC. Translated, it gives CSVQTSGTGKETQYF.

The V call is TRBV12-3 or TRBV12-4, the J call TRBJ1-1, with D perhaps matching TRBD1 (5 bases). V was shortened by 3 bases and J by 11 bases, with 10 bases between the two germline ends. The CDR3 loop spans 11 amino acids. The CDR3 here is CASSFSGVAFF. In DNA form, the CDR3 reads TGTGCCAGCAGTTTTTCGGGGGTGGCTTTCTTT.

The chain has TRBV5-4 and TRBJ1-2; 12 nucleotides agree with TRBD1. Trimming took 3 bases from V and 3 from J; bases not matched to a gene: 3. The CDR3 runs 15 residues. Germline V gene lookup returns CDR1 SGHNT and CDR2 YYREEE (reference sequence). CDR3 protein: CASSSRDRGHYGYTF. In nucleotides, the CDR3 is TGTGCCAGCAGCTCCCGGGACAGGGGGCACTATGGCTACACCTTC.

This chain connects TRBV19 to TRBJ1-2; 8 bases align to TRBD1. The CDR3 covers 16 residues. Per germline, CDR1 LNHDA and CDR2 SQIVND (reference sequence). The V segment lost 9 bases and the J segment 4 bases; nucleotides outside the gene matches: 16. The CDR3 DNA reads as TGTGCCAGCCTTCAGGGGGCGTCGACCCGGGGCTATGGCTACACCTTC. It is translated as CASLQGASTRGYGYTF. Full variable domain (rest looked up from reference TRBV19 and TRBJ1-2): DGGITQSPKYLFRKEGQNVTLSCEQNLNHDAMYWYRQDPGQGLRLIYYSQIVNDFQKGDIAEGYSVSREKKESFPLTVTSAQKNPTAFYLCASLQGASTRGYGYTFGSGTRLTVV.

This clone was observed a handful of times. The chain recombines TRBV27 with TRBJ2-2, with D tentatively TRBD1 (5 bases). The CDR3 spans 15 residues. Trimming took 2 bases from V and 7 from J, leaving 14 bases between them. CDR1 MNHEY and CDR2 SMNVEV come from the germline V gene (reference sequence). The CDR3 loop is CASSLARVSVGELFF. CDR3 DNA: TGTGCCAGCAGTTTAGCCAGGGTTTCCGTCGGGGAGCTGTTTTTT.

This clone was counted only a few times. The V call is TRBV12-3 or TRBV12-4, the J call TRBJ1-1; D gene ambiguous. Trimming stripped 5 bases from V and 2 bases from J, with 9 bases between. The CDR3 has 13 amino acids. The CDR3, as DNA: TGTGCCAGCAGTCTGACACGTAACACTGAAGCTTTCTTT. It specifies CASSLTRNTEAFF.

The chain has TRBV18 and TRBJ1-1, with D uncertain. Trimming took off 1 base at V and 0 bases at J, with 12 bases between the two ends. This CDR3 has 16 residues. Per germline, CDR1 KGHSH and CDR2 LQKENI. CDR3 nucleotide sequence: TGTGCCAGCTCACCACGGAGTCGGAGTCTGAACACTGAAGCTTTCTTT. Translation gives CASSPRSRSLNTEAFF.

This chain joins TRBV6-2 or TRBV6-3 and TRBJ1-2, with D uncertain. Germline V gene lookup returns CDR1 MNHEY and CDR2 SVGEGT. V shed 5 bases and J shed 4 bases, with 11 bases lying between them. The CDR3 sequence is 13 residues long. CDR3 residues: CASSAEPLYGYTF. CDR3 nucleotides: TGTGCCAGCAGTGCAGAACCTCTCTATGGCTACACCTTC.

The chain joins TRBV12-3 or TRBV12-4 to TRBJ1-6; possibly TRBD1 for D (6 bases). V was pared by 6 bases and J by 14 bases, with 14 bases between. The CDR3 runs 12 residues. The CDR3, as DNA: TGTGCCAGCAGCCGGGGGGCTGAAGCCCTCCACTTT. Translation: CASSRGAEALHF.

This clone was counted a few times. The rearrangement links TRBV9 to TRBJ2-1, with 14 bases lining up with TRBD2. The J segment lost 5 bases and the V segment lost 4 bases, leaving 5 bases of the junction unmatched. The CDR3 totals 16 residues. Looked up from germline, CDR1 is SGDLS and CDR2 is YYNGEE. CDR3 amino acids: CASSLPGLAGDNEQFF. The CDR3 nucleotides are TGTGCCAGCAGCCTCCCGGGACTAGCGGGGGACAATGAGCAGTTCTTC.

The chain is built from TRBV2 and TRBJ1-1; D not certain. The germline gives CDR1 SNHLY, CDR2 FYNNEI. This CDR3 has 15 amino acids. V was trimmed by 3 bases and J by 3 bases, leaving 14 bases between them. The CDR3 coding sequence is TGTGCCAGCAGTGAGGAGGGTCTGGAGCACACTGAAGCTTTCTTT. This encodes CASSEEGLEHTEAFF.

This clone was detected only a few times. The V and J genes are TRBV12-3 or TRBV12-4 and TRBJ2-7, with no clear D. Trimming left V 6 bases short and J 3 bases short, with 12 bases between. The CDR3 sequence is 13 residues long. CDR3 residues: CASSPGQYYEQYF. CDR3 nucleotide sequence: TGTGCCAGCAGCCCGGGTCAATACTACGAGCAGTACTTC.

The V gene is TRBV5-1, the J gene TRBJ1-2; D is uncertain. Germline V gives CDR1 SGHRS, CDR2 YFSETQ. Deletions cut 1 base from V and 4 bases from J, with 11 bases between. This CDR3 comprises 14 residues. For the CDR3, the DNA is TGCGCCAGCAGCTTGTCTAACGGCGGCTATGGCTACACCTTC. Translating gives CASSLSNGGYGYTF.

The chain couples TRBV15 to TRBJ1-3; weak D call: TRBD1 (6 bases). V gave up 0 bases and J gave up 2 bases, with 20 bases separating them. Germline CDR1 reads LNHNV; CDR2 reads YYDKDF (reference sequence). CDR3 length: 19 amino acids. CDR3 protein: CATSRDVVAEDRAGNTIYF. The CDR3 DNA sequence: TGTGCCACCAGCAGAGACGTGGTTGCTGAGGACAGAGCTGGAAACACCATATATTTT.

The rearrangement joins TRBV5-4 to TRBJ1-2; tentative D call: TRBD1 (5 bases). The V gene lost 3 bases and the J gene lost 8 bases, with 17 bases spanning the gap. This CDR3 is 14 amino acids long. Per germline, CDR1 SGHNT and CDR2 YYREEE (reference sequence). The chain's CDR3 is CASSWEGLAGGYTF. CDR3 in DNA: TGTGCCAGCAGCTGGGAGGGGCTGGCTGGAGGCTACACCTTC.

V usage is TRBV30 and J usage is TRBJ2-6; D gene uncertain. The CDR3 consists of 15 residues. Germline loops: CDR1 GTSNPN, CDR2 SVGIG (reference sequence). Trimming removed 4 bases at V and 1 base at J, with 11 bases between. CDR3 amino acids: CAWNPAASGANVLTF. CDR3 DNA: TGTGCCTGGAACCCTGCGGCTTCTGGGGCCAACGTCCTGACTTTC.

The CDR3 spells CASSQDGALDRTTGANVLTF. The CDR3 DNA reads as TGTGCCAGCAGCCAAGATGGGGCCCTGGACAGGACTACTGGGGCCAACGTCCTGACTTTC. The chain is built from TRBV3-1 (or the pseudogene TRBV3-2) and TRBJ2-6, with D tentatively TRBD1 (7 bases). The V gene lost 0 bases and the J gene lost 2 bases, with 20 bases spanning the gap. In germline, CDR1 is LGHDT, CDR2 YNNKEL (reference sequence). CDR3 length: 20 residues.